This T cell receptor (beta chain) was sequenced for a study of shared clonotypes between healthy human individuals. For the study at large: The donor pool was made up of a couple of women and a few men aged 18 to 49. Overall study findings and caveats: As a rule, naive subsets had a larger estimated richness than memory subsets. Enrolling few donors narrowed the genetic and exposure-history diversity that was represented.

This CDR3 is 15 amino acids long. Looked up from germline, CDR1 is MNHEY and CDR2 is SMNVEV (reference sequence). The V end lost 2 bases, the J end lost 0 bases, and 11 bases lay between the germline ends. Clones were read by immunoSEQ multiplex PCR, and TCRdb kept only the in-frame ones, dropping some. The top ten clones hold over 1.5% of a sample with about 2,200,000 clones, approximately 94% of them seen once. In the naive CD8 group, cells lacked CD45RO and were positively selected for CCR7, so terminally differentiated effector memory CD45RA+ cells were left out. In regard to this clone: Its specificity is not known. This CDR3 is also generated by other DNA sequences in the sample.

Sequencing was done on a sample of naive CD8+ T cells from PBMCs. The receptor's source is a man aged 18-30 years in good health. Some clones in this sample may be carry-over from other donors' samples. The V and J genes are TRBV27 and TRBJ2-7; D is possibly TRBD1 (5 bases). DNA of the CDR3: TGTGCCAGCAGTTTAAGGGGCAGGAGCTCCTACGAGCAGTACTTC. Protein sequence: CASSLRGRSSYEQYF.